Shown below are 14 T cell receptor beta chains from a single sample sequenced in a study of blood T cell repertoires in COVID-19. TCRdb keeps only in-frame clones here, not all; method: immunoSEQ multiplex PCR. The sample has roughly 280,000 clones, 87% seen once. Sequencing was done on a sample of peripheral blood. These receptors were taken from a woman in her forties or fifties who had recovered from COVID-19.

CDR3 in DNA: TGCGCCAGCAGCCAAGCTCTGACAGGGGGGTATAACTATGGCTACACCTTC. It specifies CASSQALTGGYNYGYTF. The rearrangement joins TRBV4-3 to TRBJ1-2; TRBD1 aligns across 9 bases. The CDR3 runs 17 residues. With V trimmed by 1 base and J by 1 base, 7 bases remained unmatched. In germline, CDR1 is LGHNA, CDR2 YSLEER.

The chain couples TRBV29-1 to TRBJ1-2; 7 positions match TRBD1. The J segment lost 4 bases and the V segment lost 7 bases, leaving 6 bases of the junction unmatched. In germline, CDR1 is SQVTM, CDR2 ANQGSEA. The CDR3 covers 12 residues. The CDR3 DNA is TGCAGCGCCCGACAGGGACCCTATGGCTACACCTTC. It codes for CSARQGPYGYTF. The complete variable domain, with remaining parts taken from reference TRBV29-1 and TRBJ1-2, reads SAVISQKPSRDICQRGTSLTIQCQVDSQVTMMFWYRQQPGQSLTLIATANQGSEATYESGFVIDKFPISRPNLTFSTLTVSNMSPEDSSIYLCSARQGPYGYTFGSGTRLTVV.

This chain links TRBV4-2 with TRBJ1-1; unclear D gene. The germline V gene encodes CDR1 LGHNA and CDR2 YNFKEQ. The CDR3 has 16 amino acids. V gave up 0 bases and J gave up 6 bases, with 17 bases separating them. CDR3 sequence (DNA): TGTGCCAGCAGCCAAGAGGAATCGCGAGGGATGGCTGAAGCTTTCTTT. Its protein product is CASSQEESRGMAEAFF.

The table lists this clone with a few counts. This chain joins TRBV4-1 and TRBJ2-7, with D tentatively TRBD1 (6 bases). With 4 bases removed from V and 7 bases from J, the gap between germline ends came to 14 bases. Germline V gene sequence: CDR1 MGHRA, CDR2 YSYEKL. This CDR3 is 13 amino acids long. The CDR3, as DNA: TGCGCCAGCAGCCTAGGACAGTTTACGGAGCAGTACTTC. This translates into CASSLGQFTEQYF.

This chain connects TRBV19 to TRBJ1-3; TRBD1 is a possible D gene (5 bases). The CDR3 totals 14 residues. Trimming took 5 bases from V and 0 from J, leaving 8 bases between them. Germline loops: CDR1 LNHDA, CDR2 SQIVND (reference sequence). The CDR3 DNA reads as TGTGCCAGTAGTCAAGGGGTCTCTGGAAACACCATATATTTT. The encoded protein is CASSQGVSGNTIYF.

This chain links TRBV30 with TRBJ2-5, with 12 bases lining up with TRBD2. The V gene's germline CDR1 is GTSNPN and CDR2 SVGIG (reference sequence). The CDR3 runs to 17 residues. J was trimmed by 7 bases and V by 2 bases; bases with no gene match: 14. CDR3 nucleotide sequence: TGTGCCTGGAGTCGCGCTAGCGGGGGGGCCCGGGACGGGACCCAGTACTTC. Encoded protein: CAWSRASGGARDGTQYF.

The chain couples TRBV4-3 to TRBJ2-3; D is undetermined. Trimming removed 2 bases from V and 2 bases from J, with 14 bases in between. The CDR3 length is 16 residues. Germline lookup yields CDR1 LGHNA and CDR2 YSLEER. Here the CDR3 DNA reads TGCGCCAGCAGCCAAATCAGTTTATATCCCACAGATACGCAGTATTTT. Its protein is CASSQISLYPTDTQYF.

This chain joins TRBV29-1 and TRBJ2-1, with 9 bases matching TRBD2. The germline CDR1 and CDR2 sequences are SQVTM and ANQGSEA. This CDR3 is 14 amino acids long. V was pared by 4 bases and J by 6 bases, with 7 bases of the junction left unmatched. The CDR3 DNA sequence: TGCAGCGTTGCTGGGCTAGCGGGAAGCAATGAGCAGTTCTTC. Its translation: CSVAGLAGSNEQFF.

V gene TRBV5-1 combines with J gene TRBJ1-1; 10 nucleotides line up with TRBD1. Trimming took 1 base from V and 3 from J; bases not matched to a gene: 3. This CDR3 is 15 amino acids long. From germline, CDR1 is SGHRS and CDR2 YFSETQ. The CDR3 sequence is CASSLSGTGDTEAFF. CDR3 bases: TGCGCCAGCAGCTTGTCCGGGACAGGGGACACTGAAGCTTTCTTT.

The chain is built from TRBV3-1 (or the pseudogene TRBV3-2) and TRBJ1-1, with 12 positions matching TRBD1. The germline V gene encodes CDR1 LGHDT and CDR2 YNNKEL (reference sequence). The junction had 4 bases not matched to a gene; V was cut back by 5 bases and J by 6 bases. The CDR3 loop spans 14 amino acids. CDR3 in DNA: TGTGCCAGCAGCTGGGGACAGGGGGCGGCTGAAGCTTTCTTT. Residues: CASSWGQGAAEAFF.

This clone appeared a few times. The chain is built from TRBV5-1 and TRBJ2-7, with TRBD2 matching over 11 bases. The CDR3 contains 14 residues. With V trimmed by 5 bases and J by 4 bases, 5 bases remained unmatched. Looked up from germline, CDR1 is SGHRS and CDR2 is YFSETQ. CDR3 region: CASSTTSGSYEQYF. CDR3 nucleotides: TGCGCCAGCAGTACTACTAGCGGGAGTTACGAGCAGTACTTC.

The rearrangement joins TRBV21-1 to TRBJ1-2. TRBV21-1 is a pseudogene locus. This CDR3 has 17 residues. The CDR3: CASSDTGTAEFNYGYTF. The CDR3 DNA reads TGTGCCAGCAGCGATACCGGGACTGCCGAATTTAACTATGGCTACACCTTC.

The chain joins TRBV5-6 to TRBJ2-5; D unresolved. Germline lookup yields CDR1 SGHDT and CDR2 YYEEEE. V lost 0 bases and J lost 3, with 6 bases in between. This CDR3 is 13 amino acids long. The CDR3, as DNA: TGTGCCAGCAGCTTGGACATGAAAGAGACCCAGTACTTC. It codes for CASSLDMKETQYF.

Of note for this clone: The same CDR3 also results from other DNA sequences found in this sample. V is TRBV13 and J is TRBJ1-2; the match to TRBD1 covers 7 bases. Trimming removed 5 bases from V and 5 bases from J; junction bases left unmatched: 5. This CDR3 has 13 amino acids. CDR1 and CDR2 from the germline V gene are PRHDT and FYEKMQ (reference sequence). In DNA, the CDR3 is TGTGCCAGCAGCCTCGGGACAGCATATGGCTACACCTTC. It translates to CASSLGTAYGYTF.